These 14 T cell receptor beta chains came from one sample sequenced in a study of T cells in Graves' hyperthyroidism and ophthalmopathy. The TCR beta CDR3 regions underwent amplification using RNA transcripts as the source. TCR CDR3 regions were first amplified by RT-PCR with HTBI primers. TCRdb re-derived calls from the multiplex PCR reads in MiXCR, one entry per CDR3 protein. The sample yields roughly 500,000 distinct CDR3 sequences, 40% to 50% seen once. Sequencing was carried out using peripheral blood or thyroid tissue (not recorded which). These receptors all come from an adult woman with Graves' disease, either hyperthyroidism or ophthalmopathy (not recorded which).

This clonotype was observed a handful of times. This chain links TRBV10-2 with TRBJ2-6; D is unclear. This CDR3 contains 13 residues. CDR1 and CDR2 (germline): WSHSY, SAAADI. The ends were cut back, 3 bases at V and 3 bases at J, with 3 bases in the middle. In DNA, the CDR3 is TGCGCCAGCAGTGATGGTGGGGCCAACGTCCTGACTTTC. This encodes CASSDGGANVLTF.

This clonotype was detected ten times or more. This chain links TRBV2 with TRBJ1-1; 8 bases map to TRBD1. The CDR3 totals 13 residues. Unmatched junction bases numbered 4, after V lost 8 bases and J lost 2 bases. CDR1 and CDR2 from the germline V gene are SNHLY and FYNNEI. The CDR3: CASQTGANTEAFF. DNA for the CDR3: TGTGCCAGCCAGACAGGGGCAAACACTGAAGCTTTCTTT.

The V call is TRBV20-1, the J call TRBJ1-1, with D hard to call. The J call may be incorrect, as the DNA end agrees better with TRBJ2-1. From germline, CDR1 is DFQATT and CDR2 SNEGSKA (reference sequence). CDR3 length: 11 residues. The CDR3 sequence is CSAREDNEQFF. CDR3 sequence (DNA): TGCAGTGCTAGAGAAGACAATGAGCAGTTCTTC.

The CDR3 nucleotides read TGCAGCGTTGAAGGTGACAGCGTCTATGGCTACACCTTC. It translates to CSVEGDSVYGYTF. The V gene is TRBV29-1, the J gene TRBJ1-2; possible D gene TRBD1, 5 bases. The CDR3 spans 13 residues. Trimming took 1 base from V and 4 from J, leaving 10 bases between them. The germline CDR1 and CDR2 sequences are SQVTM and ANQGSEA.

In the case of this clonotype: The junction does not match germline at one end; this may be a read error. This CDR3 is CASSLTGADTGELLF. The CDR3 DNA sequence: TGCGCCAGCAGCTTAACAGGGGCGGACACCGGGGAGCTGCTTTTT. The chain joins TRBV5-1 to TRBJ2-2; 7 bases are shared with TRBD1. The V gene's germline CDR1 is SGHRS and CDR2 YFSETQ. The CDR3 contains 15 residues.

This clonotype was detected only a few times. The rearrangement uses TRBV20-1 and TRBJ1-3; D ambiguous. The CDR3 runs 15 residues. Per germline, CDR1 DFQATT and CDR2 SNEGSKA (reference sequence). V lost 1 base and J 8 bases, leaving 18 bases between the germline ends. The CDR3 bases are TGCAGTGCTAGAGGAGAAGGACGGCACGGAGACACCATATATTTT. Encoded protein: CSARGEGRHGDTIYF.

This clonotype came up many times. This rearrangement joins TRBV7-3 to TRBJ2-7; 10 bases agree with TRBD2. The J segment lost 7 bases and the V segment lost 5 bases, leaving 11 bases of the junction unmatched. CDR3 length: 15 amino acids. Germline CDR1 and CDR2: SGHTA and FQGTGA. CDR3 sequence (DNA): TGTGCCAGCAGCCTCACCGGGACTAGCGCGGGAGAGCAGTACTTC. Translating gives CASSLTGTSAGEQYF.

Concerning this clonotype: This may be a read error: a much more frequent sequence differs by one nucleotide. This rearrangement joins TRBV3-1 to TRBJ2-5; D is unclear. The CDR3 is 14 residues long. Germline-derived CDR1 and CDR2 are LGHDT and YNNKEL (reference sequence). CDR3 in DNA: TGTGCCGGCAGCCCTCGAGGAGACGTAGAGACCCAGTACTTC. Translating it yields CAGSPRGDVETQYF.

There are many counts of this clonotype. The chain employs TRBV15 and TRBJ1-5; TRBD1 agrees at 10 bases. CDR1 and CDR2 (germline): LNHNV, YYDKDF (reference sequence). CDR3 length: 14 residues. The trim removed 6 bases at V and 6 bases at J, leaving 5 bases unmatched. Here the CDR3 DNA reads TGTGCCACCAGGGAGACAGGGGGCGGTCAGCCCCAGCATTTT. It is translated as CATRETGGGQPQHF.

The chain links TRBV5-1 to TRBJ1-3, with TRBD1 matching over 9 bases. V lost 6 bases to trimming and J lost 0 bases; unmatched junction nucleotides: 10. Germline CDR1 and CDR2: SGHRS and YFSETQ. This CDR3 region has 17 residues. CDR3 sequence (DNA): TGCGCCAGCAAAAGGGGGACAGGGTATTCCTCTGGAAACACCATATATTTT. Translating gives CASKRGTGYSSGNTIYF.

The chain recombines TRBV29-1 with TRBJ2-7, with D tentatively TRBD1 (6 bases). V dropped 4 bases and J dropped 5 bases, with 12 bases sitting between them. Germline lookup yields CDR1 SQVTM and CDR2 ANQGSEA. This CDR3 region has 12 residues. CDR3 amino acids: CSVVGAQDEQYF. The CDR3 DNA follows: TGCAGCGTTGTGGGGGCGCAAGACGAGCAGTACTTC.

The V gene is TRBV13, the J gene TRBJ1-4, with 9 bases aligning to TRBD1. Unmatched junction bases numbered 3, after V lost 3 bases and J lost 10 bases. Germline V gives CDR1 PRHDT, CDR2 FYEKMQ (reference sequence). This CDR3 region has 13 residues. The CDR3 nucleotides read TGTGCCAGCAGCTTCTCGACAGGGGGAAAACTGTTTTTT. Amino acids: CASSFSTGGKLFF.

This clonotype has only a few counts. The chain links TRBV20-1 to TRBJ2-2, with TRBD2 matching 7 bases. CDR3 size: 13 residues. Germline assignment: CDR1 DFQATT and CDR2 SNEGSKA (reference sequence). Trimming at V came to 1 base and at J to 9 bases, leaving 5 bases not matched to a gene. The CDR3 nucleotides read TGCAGTGCTAGAGCGGGGGGAGATCGGGAGCTGTTTTTT. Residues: CSARAGGDRELFF.

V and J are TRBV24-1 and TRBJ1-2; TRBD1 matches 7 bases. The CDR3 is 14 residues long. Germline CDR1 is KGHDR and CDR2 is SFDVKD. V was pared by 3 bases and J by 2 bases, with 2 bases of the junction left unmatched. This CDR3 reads CATSDEGANYGYTF. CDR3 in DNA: TGTGCCACCAGTGATGAGGGGGCGAACTATGGCTACACCTTC.